This T cell receptor beta chain was identified in a study of T cell responses to AZD1222 COVID-19 vaccine. Study outcomes and limitations: White British people made up most donors, females outnumbered males, and clonal diversity was possibly underestimated. The CD4 TCRs associated with vaccination extended across spike and predominated at 160-218 and 743-854. Among those given AZD1222, only five to seven were seropositive at baseline. Spike-specific TCRs gained breadth and depth after people received two AZD1222 doses.

TCRdb's table, derived via immunoSEQ multiplex PCR, lists solely in-frame clones and lacks some. This table holds about 140,000 clones, approximately 95% found once. Note on this clone: The antigen is not known.

Germline-derived CDR1 and CDR2 are MNHEY and SVGAGI. The CDR3 consists of 15 residues. V was cut by 6 bases and J by 0 bases, with 12 bases left in between. The chain has TRBV6-5 and TRBJ1-5; a weak D match, TRBD1 (5 bases). The clonotype originates from an adult in good health. The sequences come from peripheral blood, collected on day 0 of MenACWY control vaccination. The CDR3 protein is CASRSAGVSNQPQHF. In nucleotides, the CDR3 is TGTGCCAGCAGGAGTGCGGGGGTTAGCAATCAGCCCCAGCATTTT.